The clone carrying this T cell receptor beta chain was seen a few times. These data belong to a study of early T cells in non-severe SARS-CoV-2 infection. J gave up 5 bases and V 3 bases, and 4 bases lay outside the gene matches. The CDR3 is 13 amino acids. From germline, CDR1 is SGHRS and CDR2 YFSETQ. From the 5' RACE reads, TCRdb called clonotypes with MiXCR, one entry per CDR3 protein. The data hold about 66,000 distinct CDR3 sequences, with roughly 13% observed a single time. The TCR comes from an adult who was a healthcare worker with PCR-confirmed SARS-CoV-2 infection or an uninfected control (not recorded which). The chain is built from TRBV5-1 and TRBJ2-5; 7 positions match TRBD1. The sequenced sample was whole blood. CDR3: CASSSTGYETQYF. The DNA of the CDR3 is TGCGCCAGCAGCTCGACAGGGTACGAGACCCAGTACTTC.